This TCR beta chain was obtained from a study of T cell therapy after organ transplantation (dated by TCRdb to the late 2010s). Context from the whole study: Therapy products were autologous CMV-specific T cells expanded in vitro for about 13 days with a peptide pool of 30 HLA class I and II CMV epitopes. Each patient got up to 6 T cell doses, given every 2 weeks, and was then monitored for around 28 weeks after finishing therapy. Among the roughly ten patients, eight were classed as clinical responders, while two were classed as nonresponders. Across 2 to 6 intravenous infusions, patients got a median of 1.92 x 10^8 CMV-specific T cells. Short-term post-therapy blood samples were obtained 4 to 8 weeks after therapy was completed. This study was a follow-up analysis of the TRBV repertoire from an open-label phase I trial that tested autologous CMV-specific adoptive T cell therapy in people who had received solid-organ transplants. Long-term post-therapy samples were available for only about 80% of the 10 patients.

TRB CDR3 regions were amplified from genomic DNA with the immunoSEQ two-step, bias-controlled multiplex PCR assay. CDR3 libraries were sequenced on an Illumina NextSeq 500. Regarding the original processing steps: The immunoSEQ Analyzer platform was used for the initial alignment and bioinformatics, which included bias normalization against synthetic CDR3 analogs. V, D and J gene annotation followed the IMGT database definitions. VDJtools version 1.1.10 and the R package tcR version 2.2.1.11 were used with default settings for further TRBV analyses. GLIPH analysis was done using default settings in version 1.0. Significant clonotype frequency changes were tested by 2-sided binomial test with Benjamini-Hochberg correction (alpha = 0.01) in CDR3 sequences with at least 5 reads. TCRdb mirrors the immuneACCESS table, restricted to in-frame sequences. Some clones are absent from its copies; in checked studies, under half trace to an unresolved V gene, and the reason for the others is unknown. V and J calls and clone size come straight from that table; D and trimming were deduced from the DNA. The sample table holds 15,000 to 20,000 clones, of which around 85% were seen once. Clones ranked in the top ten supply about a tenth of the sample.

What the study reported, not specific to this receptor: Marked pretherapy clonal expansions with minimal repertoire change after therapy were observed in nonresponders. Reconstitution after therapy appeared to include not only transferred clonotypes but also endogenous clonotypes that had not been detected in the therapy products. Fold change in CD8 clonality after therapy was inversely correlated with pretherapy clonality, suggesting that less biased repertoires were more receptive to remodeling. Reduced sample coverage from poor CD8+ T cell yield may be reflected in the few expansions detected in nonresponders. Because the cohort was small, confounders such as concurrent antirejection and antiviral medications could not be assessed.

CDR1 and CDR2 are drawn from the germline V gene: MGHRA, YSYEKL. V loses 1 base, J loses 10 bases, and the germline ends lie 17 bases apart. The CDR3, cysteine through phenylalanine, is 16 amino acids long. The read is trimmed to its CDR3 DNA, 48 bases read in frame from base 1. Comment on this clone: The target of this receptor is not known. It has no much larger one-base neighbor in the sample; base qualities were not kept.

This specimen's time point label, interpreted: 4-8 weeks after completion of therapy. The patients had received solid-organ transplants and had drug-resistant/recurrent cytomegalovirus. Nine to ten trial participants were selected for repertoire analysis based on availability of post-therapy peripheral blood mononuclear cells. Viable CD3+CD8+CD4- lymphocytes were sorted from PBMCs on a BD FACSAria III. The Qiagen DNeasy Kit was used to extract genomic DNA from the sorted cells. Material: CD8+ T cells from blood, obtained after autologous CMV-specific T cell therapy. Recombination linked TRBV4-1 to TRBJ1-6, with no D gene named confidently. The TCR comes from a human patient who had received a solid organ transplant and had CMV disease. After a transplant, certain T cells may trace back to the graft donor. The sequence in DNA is TGCGCCAGCAGCCAAGGGAGACTTACTCTTGGATCACCCCTCCACTTT. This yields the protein CASSQGRLTLGSPLHF.